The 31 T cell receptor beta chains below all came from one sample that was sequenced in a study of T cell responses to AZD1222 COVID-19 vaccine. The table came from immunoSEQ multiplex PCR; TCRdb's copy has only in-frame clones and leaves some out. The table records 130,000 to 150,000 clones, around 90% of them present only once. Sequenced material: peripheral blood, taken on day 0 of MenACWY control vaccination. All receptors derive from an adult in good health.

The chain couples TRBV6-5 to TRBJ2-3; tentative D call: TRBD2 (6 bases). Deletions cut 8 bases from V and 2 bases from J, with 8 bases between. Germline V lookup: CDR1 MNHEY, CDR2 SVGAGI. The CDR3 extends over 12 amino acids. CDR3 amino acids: CASGRDTDTQYF. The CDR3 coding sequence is TGTGCCAGCGGGCGGGACACAGATACGCAGTATTTT.

The CDR3, as DNA: TGTGCCAGCAGTCCCGGGACCAGAGTCCGCGAGACCCAGTACTTC. This gives the protein CASSPGTRVRETQYF. The chain links TRBV6-6 to TRBJ2-5, with D perhaps assigned TRBD1 or TRBD2 (5 bases each). The CDR3 spans 15 residues. The V end was cut by 5 bases, the J end by 5 bases, with 18 bases between. Germline values: CDR1 MNHNY, CDR2 SVGAGI (reference sequence).

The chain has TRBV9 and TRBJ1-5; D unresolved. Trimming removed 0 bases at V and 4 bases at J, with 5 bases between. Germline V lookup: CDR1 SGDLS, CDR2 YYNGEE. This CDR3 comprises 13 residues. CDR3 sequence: CASSVDRNQPQHF. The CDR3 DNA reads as TGTGCCAGCAGCGTAGATAGGAATCAGCCCCAGCATTTT.

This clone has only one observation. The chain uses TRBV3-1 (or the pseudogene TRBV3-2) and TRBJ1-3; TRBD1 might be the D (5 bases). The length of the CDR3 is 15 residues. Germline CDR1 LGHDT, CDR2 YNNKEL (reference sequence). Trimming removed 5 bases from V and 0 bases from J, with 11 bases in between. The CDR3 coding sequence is TGTGCCAGCAGCAACCGGGGACCCTCTGGAAACACCATATATTTT. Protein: CASSNRGPSGNTIYF.

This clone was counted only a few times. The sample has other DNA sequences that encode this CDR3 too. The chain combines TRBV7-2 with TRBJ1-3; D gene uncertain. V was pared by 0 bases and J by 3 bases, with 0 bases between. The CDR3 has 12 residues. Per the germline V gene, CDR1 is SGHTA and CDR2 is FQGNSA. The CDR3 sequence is CASSLAGNTIYF. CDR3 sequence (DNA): TGTGCCAGCAGCTTAGCTGGAAACACCATATATTTT.

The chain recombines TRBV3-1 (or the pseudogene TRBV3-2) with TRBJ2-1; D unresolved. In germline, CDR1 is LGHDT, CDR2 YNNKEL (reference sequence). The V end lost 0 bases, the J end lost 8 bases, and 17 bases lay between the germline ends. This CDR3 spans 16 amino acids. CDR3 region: CASSQDLGVPLDEQFF. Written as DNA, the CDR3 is TGTGCCAGCAGCCAAGATCTCGGAGTCCCCCTCGATGAGCAGTTCTTC.

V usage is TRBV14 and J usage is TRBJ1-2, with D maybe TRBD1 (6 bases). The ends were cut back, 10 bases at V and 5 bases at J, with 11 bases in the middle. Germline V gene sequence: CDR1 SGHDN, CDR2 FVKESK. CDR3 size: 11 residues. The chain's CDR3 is CAIIRGYGYTF. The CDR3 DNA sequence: TGTGCCATCATCAGGGGATATGGCTACACCTTC.

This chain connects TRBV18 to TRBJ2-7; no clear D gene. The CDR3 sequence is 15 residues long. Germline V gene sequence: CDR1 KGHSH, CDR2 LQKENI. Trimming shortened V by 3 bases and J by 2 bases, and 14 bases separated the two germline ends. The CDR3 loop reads CASSPGPPPAYEQYF. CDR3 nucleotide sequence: TGTGCCAGCTCACCGGGTCCTCCGCCAGCCTACGAGCAGTACTTC.

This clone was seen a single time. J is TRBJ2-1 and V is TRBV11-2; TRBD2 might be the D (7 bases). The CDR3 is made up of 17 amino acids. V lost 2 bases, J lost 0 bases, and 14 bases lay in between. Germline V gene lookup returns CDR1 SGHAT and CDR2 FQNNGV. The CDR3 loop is CASSLRGGGGSYNEQFF. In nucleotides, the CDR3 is TGTGCCAGCAGCTTAAGGGGAGGGGGAGGCTCCTACAATGAGCAGTTCTTC.

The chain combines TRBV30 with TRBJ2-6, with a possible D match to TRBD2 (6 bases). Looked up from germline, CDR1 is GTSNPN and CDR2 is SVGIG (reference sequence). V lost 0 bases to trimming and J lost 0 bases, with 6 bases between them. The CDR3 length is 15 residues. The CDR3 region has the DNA TGTGCCTGGAGTGTGGGGGGCTCTGGGGCCAACGTCCTGACTTTC. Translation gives CAWSVGGSGANVLTF.

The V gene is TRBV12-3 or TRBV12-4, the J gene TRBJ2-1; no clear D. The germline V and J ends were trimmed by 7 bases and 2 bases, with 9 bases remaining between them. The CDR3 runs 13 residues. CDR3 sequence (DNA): TGTGCCAGCATGGTGAACCCCTACAATGAGCAGTTCTTC. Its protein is CASMVNPYNEQFF.

CDR3 DNA: TGCGCCAGCAGCTTCCTAGCGGGATACAATGAGCAGTTCTTC. Translation: CASSFLAGYNEQFF. The rearrangement links TRBV5-1 to TRBJ2-1, with TRBD2 identical over 9 bases. CDR3 size: 14 residues. With V trimmed by 2 bases and J by 4 bases, 1 base remained unmatched. CDR1 SGHRS and CDR2 YFSETQ come from the germline V gene.

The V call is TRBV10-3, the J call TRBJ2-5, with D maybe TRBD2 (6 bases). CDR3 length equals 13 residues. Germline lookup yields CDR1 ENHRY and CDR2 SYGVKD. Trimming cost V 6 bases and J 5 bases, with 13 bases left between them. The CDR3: CAIRPAGGETQYF. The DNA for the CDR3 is TGTGCCATCAGGCCAGCGGGCGGGGAGACCCAGTACTTC.

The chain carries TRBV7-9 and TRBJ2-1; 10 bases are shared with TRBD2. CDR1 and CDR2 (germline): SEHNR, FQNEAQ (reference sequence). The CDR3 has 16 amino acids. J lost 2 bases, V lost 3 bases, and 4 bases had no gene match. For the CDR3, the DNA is TGTGCCAGCAGCTTCATAGCGGGAGGTGCCTACAATGAGCAGTTCTTC. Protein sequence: CASSFIAGGAYNEQFF.

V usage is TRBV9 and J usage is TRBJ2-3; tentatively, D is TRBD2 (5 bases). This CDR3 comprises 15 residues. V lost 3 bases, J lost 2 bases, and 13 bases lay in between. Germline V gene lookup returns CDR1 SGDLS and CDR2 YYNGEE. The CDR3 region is CASSGSGLNTDTQYF. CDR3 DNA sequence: TGTGCCAGCAGCGGAAGCGGCCTCAACACAGATACGCAGTATTTT.

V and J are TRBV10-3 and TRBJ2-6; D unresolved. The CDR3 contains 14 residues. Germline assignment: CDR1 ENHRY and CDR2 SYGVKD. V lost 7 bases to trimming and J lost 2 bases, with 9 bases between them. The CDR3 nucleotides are TGTGCCATCAAGAACAGCCCTGGGGCCAACGTCCTGACTTTC. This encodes CAIKNSPGANVLTF.

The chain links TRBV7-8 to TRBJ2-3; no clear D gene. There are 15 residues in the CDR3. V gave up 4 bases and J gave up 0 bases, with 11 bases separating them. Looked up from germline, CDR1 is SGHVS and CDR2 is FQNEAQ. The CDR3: CASSSEDGSTDTQYF. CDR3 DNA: TGTGCCAGCAGCTCCGAGGACGGAAGCACAGATACGCAGTATTTT.

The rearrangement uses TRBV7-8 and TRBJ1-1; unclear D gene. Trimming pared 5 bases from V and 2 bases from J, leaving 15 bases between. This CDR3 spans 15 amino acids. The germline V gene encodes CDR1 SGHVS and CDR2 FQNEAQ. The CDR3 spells CASSTLTRTNTEAFF. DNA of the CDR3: TGTGCCAGCAGCACCTTAACACGGACTAACACTGAAGCTTTCTTT.

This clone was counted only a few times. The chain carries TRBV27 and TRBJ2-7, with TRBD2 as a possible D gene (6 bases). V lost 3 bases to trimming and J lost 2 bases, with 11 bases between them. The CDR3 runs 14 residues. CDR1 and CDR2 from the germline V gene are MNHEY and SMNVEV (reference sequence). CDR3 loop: CASSLGRGPYEQYF. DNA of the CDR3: TGTGCCAGCAGTTTGGGGCGGGGTCCCTACGAGCAGTACTTC.

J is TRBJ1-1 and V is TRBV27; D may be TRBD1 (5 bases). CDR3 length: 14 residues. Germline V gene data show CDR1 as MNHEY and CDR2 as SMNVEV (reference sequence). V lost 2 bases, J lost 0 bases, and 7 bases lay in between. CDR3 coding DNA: TGTGCCAGCAGTTTAACAGGACTGAACACTGAAGCTTTCTTT. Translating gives CASSLTGLNTEAFF.

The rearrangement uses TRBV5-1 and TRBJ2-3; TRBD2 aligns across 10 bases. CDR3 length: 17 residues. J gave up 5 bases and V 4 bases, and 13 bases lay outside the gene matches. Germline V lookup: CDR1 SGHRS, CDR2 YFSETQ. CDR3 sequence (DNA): TGCGCCAGCAGCCTAGGGACTAGCGCCCTCGAGGGAGATACGCAGTATTTT. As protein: CASSLGTSALEGDTQYF.

The chain's CDR3 is CASSTDVGYGYTF. The DNA for the CDR3 is TGTGCCAGCAGCACGGATGTCGGCTATGGCTACACCTTC. The V call is TRBV28, the J call TRBJ1-2; D uncertain. The CDR3 has 13 residues. CDR1 and CDR2 (germline): MDHEN, SYDVKM. Between the trimmed V and J ends, which lost 6 bases and 4 bases, there was a span of 12 bases.

CDR3 region: CASSLTGKGNQPQHF. The CDR3 nucleotides read TGTGCCAGCAGTTTGACAGGGAAGGGCAATCAGCCCCAGCATTTT. The J gene is TRBJ1-5, the V gene TRBV6-5; 7 bases fit TRBD1. Germline CDR1 reads MNHEY; CDR2 reads SVGAGI. The CDR3 consists of 15 residues. Losses at the gene ends were 4 bases for V and 2 bases for J; bases not matched to a gene: 5.

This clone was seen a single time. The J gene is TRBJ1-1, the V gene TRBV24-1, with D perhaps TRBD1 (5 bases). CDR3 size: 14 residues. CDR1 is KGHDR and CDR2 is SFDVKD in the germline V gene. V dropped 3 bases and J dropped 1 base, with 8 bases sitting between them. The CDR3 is CATSDNGQNTEAFF. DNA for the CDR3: TGTGCCACCAGTGATAATGGACAGAACACTGAAGCTTTCTTT.

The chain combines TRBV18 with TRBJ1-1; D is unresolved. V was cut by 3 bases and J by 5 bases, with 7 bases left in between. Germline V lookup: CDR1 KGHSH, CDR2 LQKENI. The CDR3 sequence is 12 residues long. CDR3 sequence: CASSPLGTEAFF. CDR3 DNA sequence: TGTGCCAGCTCACCCCTCGGGACTGAAGCTTTCTTT.

Written as DNA, the CDR3 is TGTGCCAGCAGTTTCGTAGCGGGAGCTAGAAACACCGGGGAGCTGTTTTTT. Its protein is CASSFVAGARNTGELFF. The gene calls are TRBV27 and TRBJ2-2, with 9 bases aligning to TRBD2. From germline, CDR1 is MNHEY and CDR2 SMNVEV (reference sequence). The J segment lost 2 bases and the V segment lost 3 bases, leaving 7 bases of the junction unmatched. This CDR3 has 17 residues.

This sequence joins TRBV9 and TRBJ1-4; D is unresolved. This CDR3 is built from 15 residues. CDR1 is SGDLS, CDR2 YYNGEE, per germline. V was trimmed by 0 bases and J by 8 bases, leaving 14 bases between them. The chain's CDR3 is CASSVAGGIDEKLFF. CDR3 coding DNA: TGTGCCAGCAGCGTAGCCGGAGGGATTGACGAAAAACTGTTTTTT. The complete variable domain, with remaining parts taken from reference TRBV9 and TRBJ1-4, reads DSGVTQTPKHLITATGQRVTLRCSPRSGDLSVYWYQQSLDQGLQFLIQYYNGEERAKGNILERFSAQQFPDLHSELNLSSLELGDSALYFCASSVAGGIDEKLFFGSGTQLSVL.

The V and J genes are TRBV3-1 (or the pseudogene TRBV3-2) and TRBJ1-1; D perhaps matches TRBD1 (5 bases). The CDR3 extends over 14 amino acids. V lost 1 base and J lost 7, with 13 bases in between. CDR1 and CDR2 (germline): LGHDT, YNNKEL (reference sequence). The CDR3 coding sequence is TGTGCCAGCAGCCAAGGGGGCCGGGAAATTGAAGCTTTCTTT. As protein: CASSQGGREIEAFF.

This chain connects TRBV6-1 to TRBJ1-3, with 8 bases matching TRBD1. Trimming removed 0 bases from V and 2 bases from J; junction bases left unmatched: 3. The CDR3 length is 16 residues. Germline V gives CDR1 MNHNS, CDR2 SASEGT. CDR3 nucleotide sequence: TGTGCCAGCAGTGAAGCCCTGACAGGGGCTGGAAACACCATATATTTT. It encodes CASSEALTGAGNTIYF.

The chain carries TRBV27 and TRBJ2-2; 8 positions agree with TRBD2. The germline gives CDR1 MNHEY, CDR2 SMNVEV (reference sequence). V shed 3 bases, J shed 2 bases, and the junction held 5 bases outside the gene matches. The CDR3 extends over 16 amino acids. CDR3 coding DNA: TGTGCCAGCAGTTTTCTGCGGGGGGATAACACCGGGGAGCTGTTTTTT. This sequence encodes CASSFLRGDNTGELFF.

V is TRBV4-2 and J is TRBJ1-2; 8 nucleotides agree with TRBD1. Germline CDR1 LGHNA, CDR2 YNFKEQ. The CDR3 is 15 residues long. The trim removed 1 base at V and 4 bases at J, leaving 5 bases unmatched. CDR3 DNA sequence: TGTGCCAGCAGCCAAGGGACAGGGTTGGCCTATGGCTACACCTTC. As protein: CASSQGTGLAYGYTF.